This entry concerns a single T cell receptor beta chain. The ends were cut back, 5 bases at V and 1 base at J, with 12 bases in the middle. CDR1 and CDR2 (germline): MNHEY, SMNVEV (reference sequence). The CDR3 length is 15 residues. In assigning cohorts, the study relied on participant-reported clinical history. The source of the sample is a study of blood T cell repertoires in COVID-19. As for the study in general: Collection of acute and convalescent COVID-19 samples took place in the United States, Italy and Spain. PBMCs, B-cell-depleted T cells, or T cells were the source of the cDNA or gDNA that made up the material.

In the original analysis: Amplified reference gene primers provided the basis for estimating nucleated cell counts. Method: immunoSEQ multiplex PCR; TCRdb's copy keeps in-frame clones and lacks some. That table is the source of V, J and clone size, and D and trimming were worked out from the DNA. There are 280,000 or so clones in the sample; around 90% occur only once, and about 1.7% lies in the top ten. The clonotype comes from a woman between 18 and 30 years old with acute COVID-19. The chain recombines TRBV27 with TRBJ1-5, with D possibly matching TRBD1 (6 bases). Sequenced: PBMCs or T cells enriched from blood (not recorded which). DNA of the CDR3: TGTGCCAGCAGTCCCCTGACAGGAAGCAATCAGCCCCAGCATTTT. It is translated as CASSPLTGSNQPQHF.